This record covers a single T cell receptor beta chain. Antigen unknown. This sample stems from a study of cytomegalovirus exposure and HLA in healthy donors. Germline lookup yields CDR1 MDHEN and CDR2 SYDVKM. After removal of 2 bases from V and 8 bases from J, the junction contained 13 bases not matched to a gene. The CDR3 has 16 residues. PCR involved 60 Vbeta and 13 Jbeta primers. Some clones are missing from TCRdb's copy, which holds only in-frame ones; the method was immunoSEQ multiplex PCR. The repertoire consists of about 190,000 clones, with approximately 75% occurring once and the leading ten covering more than 4%. Study-wide findings and caveats: TCR beta V segments were, for the most part, productive about 87% or about 30% of the time in an earlier analysis. A few chains tied to CMV proved CMV antigen-specific in vitro. Donor immune exposure was known only as CMV serostatus. An observed cluster of highly shared sequence variants was recorded as a likely sequencing artifact.

The source of this sequence is a man between 25 and 39 years old in good health and CMV-seropositive. V and J are TRBV28 and TRBJ1-1, with 8 bases that match TRBD1. The specimen was PBMCs. DNA of the CDR3: TGTGCCAGCAGTTTAATGGGCAGGGGGCGAAGATTGGAAGCTTTCTTT. Translation: CASSLMGRGRRLEAFF. Supplemented by reference TRBV28 and TRBJ1-1, the full variable domain reads DVKVTQSSRYLVKRTGEKVFLECVQDMDHENMFWYRQDPGLGLRLIYFSYDVKMKEKGDIPEGYSVSREKKERFSLILESASTNQTSMYLCASSLMGRGRRLEAFFGQGTRLTVV.